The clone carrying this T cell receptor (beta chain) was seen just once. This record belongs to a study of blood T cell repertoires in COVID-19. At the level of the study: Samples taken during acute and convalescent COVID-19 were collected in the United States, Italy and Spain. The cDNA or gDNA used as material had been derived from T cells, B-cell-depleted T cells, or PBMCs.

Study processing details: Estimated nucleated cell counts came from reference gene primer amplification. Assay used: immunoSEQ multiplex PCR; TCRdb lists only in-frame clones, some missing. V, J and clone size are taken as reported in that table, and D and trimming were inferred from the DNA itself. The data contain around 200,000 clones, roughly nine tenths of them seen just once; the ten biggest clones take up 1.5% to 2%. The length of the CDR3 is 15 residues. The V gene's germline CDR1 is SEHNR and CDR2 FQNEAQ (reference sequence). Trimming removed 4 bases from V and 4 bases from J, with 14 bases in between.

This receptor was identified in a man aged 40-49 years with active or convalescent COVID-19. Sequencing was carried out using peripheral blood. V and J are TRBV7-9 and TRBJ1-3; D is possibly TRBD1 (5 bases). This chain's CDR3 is CASSSQGGLGNTIYF. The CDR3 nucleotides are TGTGCCAGCAGCTCGCAGGGAGGGCTCGGAAACACCATATATTTT.